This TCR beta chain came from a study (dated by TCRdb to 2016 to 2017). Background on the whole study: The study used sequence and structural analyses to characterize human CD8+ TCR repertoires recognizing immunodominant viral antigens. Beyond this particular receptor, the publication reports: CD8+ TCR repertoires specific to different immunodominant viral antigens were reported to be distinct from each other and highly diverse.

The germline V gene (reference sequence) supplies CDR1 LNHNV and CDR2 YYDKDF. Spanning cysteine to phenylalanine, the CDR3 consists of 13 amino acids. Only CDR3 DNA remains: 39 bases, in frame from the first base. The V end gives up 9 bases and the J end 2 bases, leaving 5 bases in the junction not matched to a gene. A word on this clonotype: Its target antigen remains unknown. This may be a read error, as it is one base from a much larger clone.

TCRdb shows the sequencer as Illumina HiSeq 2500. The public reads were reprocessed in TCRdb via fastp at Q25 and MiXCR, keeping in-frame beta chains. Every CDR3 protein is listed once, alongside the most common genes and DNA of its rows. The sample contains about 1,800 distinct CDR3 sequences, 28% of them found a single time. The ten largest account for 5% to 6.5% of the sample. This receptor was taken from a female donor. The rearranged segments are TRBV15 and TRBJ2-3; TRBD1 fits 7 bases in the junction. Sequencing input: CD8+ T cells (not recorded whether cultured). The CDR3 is CATGGRNTDTQYF. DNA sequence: TGTGCCACAGGGGGCAGAAACACAGATACGCAGTATTTT.